Below, 8 T cell receptor beta chains from the same sample are listed, as sequenced in a study of T-cell memory formation after mild COVID-19. TCRdb re-called the 5' RACE reads with MiXCR, one entry per CDR3 protein. There are almost 350,000 distinct CDR3 sequences in the sample; 20% to 25% occur only once, and around 23% lies in the top ten. The sample consisted of PBMCs or a T cell subset sorted from them (not recorded which). The receptor set was obtained from a man aged 18 to 30 who had mild COVID-19 (a few samples of this study predate the infection). Cell type and time point are not known.

The rearrangement links TRBV7-6 to TRBJ2-1; perhaps TRBD2 as D (7 bases). CDR1 and CDR2 (germline): SGHVS, FNYEAQ. V gave up 1 base and J gave up 4 bases, with 17 bases separating them. This CDR3 is built from 17 residues. The CDR3 spells CASSLGALRGGYNEQFF. CDR3 coding DNA: TGTGCCAGCAGCTTAGGGGCCTTGAGGGGGGGTTACAATGAGCAGTTCTTC.

This clonotype was picked up a small number of times. The chain links TRBV5-1 to TRBJ1-1; tentatively, D is TRBD1 (6 bases). CDR1 SGHRS and CDR2 YFSETQ come from the germline V gene. This CDR3 has 13 residues. V lost 9 bases, J lost 5 bases, and 17 bases lay in between. In nucleotides, the CDR3 is TGCGCCACCTCCAGGGGTCTGGGGACTGAAGCTTTCTTT. It specifies CATSRGLGTEAFF.

The genes are TRBV6-6 and TRBJ2-7, with 7 bases matching TRBD1. There are 15 residues in the CDR3. CDR1 is MNHNY and CDR2 is SVGAGI in the germline V gene (reference sequence). The V and J ends lost 5 bases and 2 bases, in that order; junction bases with no gene match: 9. CDR3 sequence: CASSGYRGFTYEQYV. DNA for the CDR3: TGTGCCAGCAGTGGATACAGGGGATTCACCTACGAGCAGTACGTC.

The CDR3 region is CASSLGGGTTNTEAFF. The CDR3 nucleotides read TGTGCCAGCAGCTTGGGGGGGGGAACTACGAACACTGAAGCTTTCTTT. The gene calls are TRBV7-9 and TRBJ1-1, with a tentative D call TRBD1 (5 bases). V lost 3 bases to trimming and J lost 1 base, with 15 bases between them. CDR1 is SEHNR and CDR2 is FQNEAQ in the germline V gene (reference sequence). The CDR3 extends over 16 amino acids.

Comment on this clonotype: At one end the junction does not follow the germline gene, possibly because of a read error. The gene calls are TRBV25-1 and TRBJ2-3; 8 nucleotides agree with TRBD1. CDR3 length: 18 residues. CDR1 and CDR2 from the germline V gene are MGHDK and SYGVNS. CDR3 protein: CAISLEGETGVRVDTQYF. Written as DNA, the CDR3 is TGTGCCATCAGTCTCGAGGGGGAGACAGGGGTCAGGGTAGATACGCAGTATTTT. The full variable domain, in which reference TRBV25-1 and TRBJ2-3 provide the parts outside the CDR3, is EADIYQTPRYLVIGTGKKITLECSQTMGHDKMYWYQQDPGMELHLIHYSYGVNSTEKGDLSSESTVSRIRTEHFPLTLESARPSHTSQYLCAISLEGETGVRVDTQYFGPGTRLTVL.

The chain carries TRBV9 and TRBJ2-7, with TRBD1 matching over 10 bases. The ends lost 3 bases at V and 2 bases at J; junction bases unmatched: 5. Germline CDR1 reads SGDLS; CDR2 reads YYNGEE. The CDR3 is 15 residues long. CDR3 in amino acids: CASSGGTGVTYEQYF. The CDR3 DNA reads TGTGCCAGCAGCGGTGGGACAGGGGTAACCTACGAGCAGTACTTC.

Only a few counts were recorded for this clonotype. The rearrangement joins TRBV6-5 to TRBJ2-3; TRBD2 might be the D (5 bases). Germline V lookup: CDR1 MNHEY, CDR2 SVGAGI. V dropped 2 bases and J dropped 5 bases, with 11 bases sitting between them. The CDR3 is 14 residues long. CDR3 nucleotides: TGTGCCAGCAGTTACGCTGGCGAGGGAGATACGCAGTATTTT. It translates to CASSYAGEGDTQYF.

This clonotype counts as medium-sized. The genes are TRBV10-3 and TRBJ2-6; tentative D call: TRBD1 (5 bases). Trimming left V 2 bases short and J 12 bases short, with 14 bases between. This CDR3 has 14 amino acids. Germline V lookup: CDR1 ENHRY, CDR2 SYGVKD. The CDR3 DNA sequence: TGTGCCATCAGTGAGCCTAGGGCAGGGTTCGTCCTGACTTTC. Translation: CAISEPRAGFVLTF.